The present T cell receptor beta chain was sequenced within a study of CD8 T cells in ankylosing spondylitis. Whole-study findings and limits: Significant enrichment of disease-linked clones was reportedly seen in matched ankylosing spondylitis synovial fluid.

Notes on this clonotype: What it recognizes is unknown.

MiXCR, applied by TCRdb to the 5' RACE reads, yields one record per CDR3 protein. The sample includes approximately 210,000 distinct CDR3 sequences, around 13% seen only once; the top ten take 16%. Trimming stripped 5 bases from V and 13 bases from J, with 14 bases between. Germline loops: CDR1 SGHAT, CDR2 FQNNGV. The length of the CDR3 is 11 residues. This chain connects TRBV11-2 to TRBJ1-1; no reliable D call. This clonotype originated in a male donor with ankylosing spondylitis or in good health (not recorded which). Sequences were obtained from blood, either unsorted or a sorted T cell fraction (not recorded which). CDR3: CASSRLVKGFF. CDR3 coding DNA: TGTGCCAGCAGCAGACTTGTTAAGGGTTTCTTT. Full variable domain (rest looked up from reference TRBV11-2 and TRBJ1-1): EAGVAQSPRYKIIEKRQSVAFWCNPISGHATLYWYQQILGQGPKLLIQFQNNGVVDDSQLPKDRFSAERLKGVDSTLKIQPAKLEDSAVYLCASSRLVKGFFGQGTRLTVV.